These 20 T cell receptor beta chains share one sample of origin, sequenced in a study of T cell responses to AZD1222 COVID-19 vaccine. Libraries were prepared by immunoSEQ multiplex PCR; TCRdb keeps only in-frame clonotypes and omits some of them. The data contain 40,000 to 50,000 clones, about 87% of them singletons. Here the sequenced sample was peripheral blood, taken 28 days after the second AZD1222 dose. These TCRs come from an adult who received the AZD1222 COVID-19 vaccine.

J is TRBJ2-5 and V is TRBV20-1; D is possibly TRBD1 or TRBD2 (6 bases each). V shed 3 bases and J shed 7 bases, with 27 bases lying between them. The CDR3 sequence is 17 residues long. CDR1 is DFQATT and CDR2 is SNEGSKA in the germline V gene (reference sequence). CDR3 in DNA: TGCAGTGCTAGTCCAACGCCGGGGGCGGGGTTGGTACGGACCCAGTACTTC. It specifies CSASPTPGAGLVRTQYF.

This sequence joins TRBV7-2 and TRBJ2-2, with 14 bases that match TRBD2. Trimming removed 5 bases from V and 5 bases from J; junction bases left unmatched: 7. The CDR3 contains 17 residues. Germline V CDR1 and CDR2: SGHTA, FQGNSA. The CDR3 coding sequence is TGTGCCAGCAGCCAGGGACTAGCGGGAGCCCGGACCGGGGAGCTGTTTTTT. Translating it yields CASSQGLAGARTGELFF.

The rearrangement links TRBV29-1 to TRBJ2-1; no definite D call. Trimming left V 7 bases short and J 4 bases short, with 8 bases between. The germline CDR1 and CDR2 sequences are SQVTM and ANQGSEA. This CDR3 spans 11 amino acids. The CDR3 spells CSAVKYNEQFF. As DNA, the CDR3 is TGCAGCGCCGTAAAATACAATGAGCAGTTCTTC.

The chain couples TRBV5-1 to TRBJ2-3; 15 bases are shared with TRBD2. V gave up 0 bases and J gave up 1 base; unmatched junction bases: 9. Germline V CDR1 and CDR2: SGHRS, YFSETQ. This CDR3 comprises 20 residues. CDR3 DNA sequence: TGCGCCAGCAGCTTGGGCCTCCGGACTAGCGGGGGGGCCGGCACAGATACGCAGTATTTT. Translated, it gives CASSLGLRTSGGAGTDTQYF.

The chain recombines TRBV30 with TRBJ1-3; tentatively, D is TRBD1 (6 bases). Between the trimmed V and J ends, which lost 1 base and 4 bases, there was a span of 11 bases. Germline assignment: CDR1 GTSNPN and CDR2 SVGIG (reference sequence). CDR3 length: 14 residues. The CDR3 loop is CAWSGAGAGNTIYF. The CDR3 bases are TGTGCCTGGAGTGGGGCAGGGGCCGGAAACACCATATATTTT.

The chain links TRBV5-1 to TRBJ1-6; 8 positions agree with TRBD1. The germline V gene has CDR1 SGHRS and CDR2 YFSETQ. The length of the CDR3 is 15 residues. V lost 4 bases, J lost 5 bases, and 5 bases stayed unmatched. CDR3 residues: CASSVTGANNSPLHF. CDR3 nucleotide sequence: TGCGCCAGCAGCGTGACAGGGGCCAATAATTCACCCCTCCACTTT.

The gene calls are TRBV4-3 and TRBJ1-4, with no clear D. The V end lost 0 bases, the J end lost 2 bases, and 7 bases lay between the germline ends. Germline CDR1 and CDR2: LGHNA and YSLEER. The CDR3 spans 15 residues. The CDR3 DNA reads TGCGCCAGCAGCCAAGATGAAGGGACTAATGAAAAACTGTTTTTT. It translates to CASSQDEGTNEKLFF.

The chain uses TRBV5-1 and TRBJ2-7; D remains unclear. V lost 4 bases and J lost 5, with 10 bases in between. CDR1 and CDR2 (germline): SGHRS, YFSETQ. The CDR3 spans 12 residues. CDR3 region: CASSAPSHEQYF. The CDR3 bases are TGCGCCAGCAGCGCCCCATCCCACGAGCAGTACTTC.

The chain joins TRBV18 to TRBJ1-1, with TRBD1 matching over 8 bases. The J segment lost 0 bases and the V segment lost 3 bases, leaving 3 bases of the junction unmatched. CDR1 and CDR2 (germline): KGHSH, LQKENI. The CDR3 is 15 residues long. CDR3 residues: CASSPTGELNTEAFF. The CDR3 bases are TGTGCCAGCTCACCGACAGGGGAACTGAACACTGAAGCTTTCTTT.

Regarding this clone: A junction end diverges from the germline sequence, so it may reflect a read error. J is TRBJ2-1 and V is TRBV7-2; weak D call: TRBD1 (6 bases). The germline CDR1 and CDR2 sequences are SGHTA and FQGNSA. This CDR3 has 13 residues. The CDR3 region has the DNA TGTGCCAGCAGCTCCAGCACAGGGAATGCGCAGTTCTTC. As protein: CASSSSTGNAQFF.

The chain recombines TRBV5-1 with TRBJ2-3; the match to TRBD1 covers 8 bases. Trimming took 4 bases from V and 4 from J; bases not matched to a gene: 2. This CDR3 spans 13 amino acids. Germline CDR1 reads SGHRS; CDR2 reads YFSETQ. This CDR3 reads CASSEDRADTQYF. The CDR3 DNA reads as TGCGCCAGCAGCGAGGACAGGGCAGATACGCAGTATTTT.

V is TRBV29-1 and J is TRBJ1-1; 7 nucleotides line up with TRBD1. V gave up 5 bases and J gave up 6 bases; unmatched junction bases: 6. The CDR3 is 12 amino acids. Germline CDR1 is SQVTM and CDR2 is ANQGSEA. CDR3 loop: CSVSSGGAEAFF. CDR3 sequence (DNA): TGCAGCGTTTCATCAGGGGGGGCTGAAGCTTTCTTT.

This sequence joins TRBV30 and TRBJ1-6, with D perhaps matching TRBD1 (6 bases). Germline CDR1 reads GTSNPN; CDR2 reads SVGIG (reference sequence). The CDR3 loop spans 16 amino acids. Deletions cut 2 bases from V and 7 bases from J, with 18 bases between. The CDR3 nucleotides read TGTGCCTGGAGTTCCGCCGGGACATCGGGGAATTCACCCCTCCACTTT. Residues: CAWSSAGTSGNSPLHF.

The J gene is TRBJ2-7, the V gene TRBV5-1, with 7 bases that match TRBD2. The CDR3 covers 17 residues. With 0 bases clipped from V and 1 base from J, the junction kept 10 bases outside the gene matches. In germline, CDR1 is SGHRS, CDR2 YFSETQ. CDR3 coding DNA: TGCGCCAGCAGCTTGGCTTCTAGCGGTCCCGCTTCCTACGAGCAGTACTTC. It is translated as CASSLASSGPASYEQYF.

The CDR3 loop is CASSPLGGGNQPQHF. The CDR3 bases are TGTGCCAGTAGCCCCCTGGGGGGTGGCAATCAGCCCCAGCATTTT. The chain links TRBV19 to TRBJ1-5; TRBD1 might be the D (5 bases). V shed 6 bases and J shed 2 bases, with 14 bases lying between them. The germline V gene encodes CDR1 LNHDA and CDR2 SQIVND (reference sequence). This CDR3 has 15 amino acids. Drawing the rest from reference TRBV19 and TRBJ1-5, the complete variable domain is DGGITQSPKYLFRKEGQNVTLSCEQNLNHDAMYWYRQDPGQGLRLIYYSQIVNDFQKGDIAEGYSVSREKKESFPLTVTSAQKNPTAFYLCASSPLGGGNQPQHFGDGTRLSIL.

This clone is a singleton in its sample. The chain is built from TRBV6-2 or TRBV6-3 and TRBJ1-3; D is undetermined. This CDR3 contains 15 residues. Germline V gives CDR1 MNHEY, CDR2 SVGEGT. V was trimmed by 0 bases and J by 3 bases, leaving 9 bases between them. CDR3 loop: CASSYSKRDGNTIYF. The CDR3 nucleotides read TGTGCCAGCAGTTACTCGAAGAGGGATGGAAACACCATATATTTT.

This sequence joins TRBV9 and TRBJ2-5; possible D gene TRBD2, 6 bases. The CDR3 has 15 residues. The germline CDR1 and CDR2 sequences are SGDLS and YYNGEE. V was clipped by 0 bases and J by 3 bases, with 12 bases between them. CDR3 in amino acids: CASSVGSSAKETQYF. The CDR3 DNA reads as TGTGCCAGCAGCGTAGGGTCTAGCGCAAAAGAGACCCAGTACTTC.

The V call is TRBV7-2, the J call TRBJ2-2; D remains unclear. The CDR3 covers 17 residues. V was trimmed by 0 bases and J by 5 bases, leaving 16 bases between them. The germline CDR1 and CDR2 sequences are SGHTA and FQGNSA. CDR3 loop: CASSLASPTRQTGELFF. In DNA, the CDR3 is TGTGCCAGCAGCTTAGCGTCCCCAACTCGCCAGACCGGGGAGCTGTTTTTT.

This chain uses TRBV19 with TRBJ2-3; 13 bases fit TRBD2. The CDR3 extends over 21 amino acids. Germline V gene sequence: CDR1 LNHDA, CDR2 SQIVND (reference sequence). Germline trimming cut 5 bases from V and 0 bases from J; bases unmatched to any gene: 17. The DNA of the CDR3 is TGTGCCAGTAGTGGCCGACCGGGACTAGCGGGACGCTCATCTAGCACAGATACGCAGTATTTT. Its translation is CASSGRPGLAGRSSSTDTQYF.

The chain combines TRBV12-3 or TRBV12-4 with TRBJ2-7; D is undetermined. This CDR3 spans 12 amino acids. V lost 1 base and J lost 3, with 4 bases in between. The DNA for the CDR3 is TGTGCCAGCAGTTTAGTCAGCTACGAGCAGTACTTC. This encodes CASSLVSYEQYF.